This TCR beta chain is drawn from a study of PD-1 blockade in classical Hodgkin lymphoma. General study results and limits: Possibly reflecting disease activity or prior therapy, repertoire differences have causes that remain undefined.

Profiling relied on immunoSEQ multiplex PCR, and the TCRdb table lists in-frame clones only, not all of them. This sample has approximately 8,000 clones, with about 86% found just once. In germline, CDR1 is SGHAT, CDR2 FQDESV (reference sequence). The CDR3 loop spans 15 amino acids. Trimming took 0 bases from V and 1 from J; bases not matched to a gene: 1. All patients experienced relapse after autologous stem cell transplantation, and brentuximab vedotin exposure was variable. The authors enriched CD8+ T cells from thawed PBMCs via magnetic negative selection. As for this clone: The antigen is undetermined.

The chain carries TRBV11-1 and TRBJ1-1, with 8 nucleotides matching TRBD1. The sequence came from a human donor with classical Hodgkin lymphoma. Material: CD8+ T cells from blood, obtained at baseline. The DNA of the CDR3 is TGTGCCAGCAGCTTAGCCGGGACAGGGAACACTGAAGCTTTCTTT. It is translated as CASSLAGTGNTEAFF.